Below are 16 T cell receptor beta chains sequenced from a single sample in a study of cytomegalovirus exposure and HLA in healthy donors. 60 Vbeta and 13 Jbeta primers were used in PCR. Only in-frame clones appear in the TCRdb table, and some are missing; sequencing was by immunoSEQ multiplex PCR. The profile shows some 77,000 clones, roughly 80% of them singletons. Sequencing used PBMCs. The origin of the receptors is a woman aged 35 to 49 in good health and CMV-seronegative.

This chain uses TRBV19 with TRBJ2-1; TRBD2 matches at 15 bases. Germline-derived CDR1 and CDR2 are LNHDA and SQIVND (reference sequence). The V gene end was trimmed by 6 bases and the J gene end by 2 bases; junction bases not matched to a gene: 2. The CDR3 is 16 residues long. Here the CDR3 DNA reads TGTGCCAGTAGCAGGACTAGCGGGAGGGCCTACAATGAGCAGTTCTTC. This codes for CASSRTSGRAYNEQFF. The full variable domain, completed using reference TRBV19 and TRBJ2-1, is DGGITQSPKYLFRKEGQNVTLSCEQNLNHDAMYWYRQDPGQGLRLIYYSQIVNDFQKGDIAEGYSVSREKKESFPLTVTSAQKNPTAFYLCASSRTSGRAYNEQFFGPGTRLTVL.

The chain couples TRBV7-2 to TRBJ1-1, with 7 bases matching TRBD1. Germline CDR1 SGHTA, CDR2 FQGNSA. Germline trimming cut 5 bases from V and 8 bases from J; bases unmatched to any gene: 2. This CDR3 is built from 11 residues. This CDR3 is CASSQDREAFF. Written as DNA, the CDR3 is TGTGCCAGCAGCCAGGACAGGGAAGCTTTCTTT.

The chain combines TRBV15 with TRBJ2-1, with 10 bases aligning to TRBD1. Germline assignment: CDR1 LNHNV and CDR2 YYDKDF (reference sequence). CDR3 length: 14 residues. V trimming: 5 bases; J trimming: 5 bases; junction bases outside the gene matches: 3. The CDR3 loop is CATSPGTGDNEQFF. The CDR3, as DNA: TGTGCCACCAGCCCCGGGACAGGGGACAATGAGCAGTTCTTC.

The V gene is TRBV10-3, the J gene TRBJ1-1, with 8 bases fitting TRBD1. CDR1 and CDR2 from the germline V gene are ENHRY and SYGVKD. The CDR3 covers 16 residues. The ends lost 1 base at V and 3 bases at J; junction bases unmatched: 7. The CDR3 DNA reads as TGTGCCATCAGTGAGTTCGCAGGGGGCGCTTACACTGAAGCTTTCTTT. Its translation: CAISEFAGGAYTEAFF.

The chain uses TRBV9 and TRBJ2-1, with 10 bases matching TRBD1. V gave up 0 bases and J gave up 0 bases; unmatched junction bases: 9. The CDR3 consists of 19 residues. Per germline, CDR1 SGDLS and CDR2 YYNGEE. The CDR3 DNA follows: TGTGCCAGCAGCGTAGCTACTGGGACAGGGGATAGCTCCTACAATGAGCAGTTCTTC. Translated, it gives CASSVATGTGDSSYNEQFF.

This chain joins TRBV19 and TRBJ2-7, with 7 bases matching TRBD1. The V segment lost 7 bases and the J segment 0 bases; nucleotides outside the gene matches: 6. The germline V gene encodes CDR1 LNHDA and CDR2 SQIVND (reference sequence). This CDR3 is built from 14 residues. CDR3 bases: TGTGCCAGTACCCCGACAGGGAGCTCCTACGAGCAGTACTTC. The encoded protein is CASTPTGSSYEQYF.

The chain is built from TRBV5-5 and TRBJ2-5, with 7 bases matching TRBD1. Matching the DNA end better, TRBJ2-7 makes the J call doubtful. The CDR3 length is 18 residues. Germline CDR1 is SGHKS and CDR2 is YYEKEE (reference sequence). The CDR3 nucleotides read TGTGCCAGCAGCCGTATGAGGGGGCTCCTTTTAAGGTCCTACGAGCAGTACTTC. Its protein product is CASSRMRGLLLRSYEQYF.

V usage is TRBV2 and J usage is TRBJ1-3; D not certain. The CDR3 runs to 15 residues. Germline-derived CDR1 and CDR2 are SNHLY and FYNNEI. Trimming removed 3 bases from V and 0 bases from J, with 9 bases in between. The CDR3 DNA reads TGTGCCAGCAGTGAGGGCGTCGGCTCTGGAAACACCATATATTTT. Its translation: CASSEGVGSGNTIYF.

The chain combines TRBV27 with TRBJ2-1, with a weak D call TRBD2 (5 bases). The CDR3 length is 15 residues. Germline V CDR1 and CDR2: MNHEY, SMNVEV (reference sequence). V dropped 6 bases and J dropped 2 bases, with 14 bases sitting between them. The CDR3 bases are TGTGCCAGCAGCCCCGACGGAGGACCCTACAATGAGCAGTTCTTC. Translation gives CASSPDGGPYNEQFF.

This sequence joins TRBV5-6 and TRBJ1-1; TRBD1 matches at 7 bases. Germline assignment: CDR1 SGHDT and CDR2 YYEEEE. V gave up 2 bases and J gave up 3 bases; unmatched junction bases: 7. The CDR3 has 15 amino acids. The CDR3 spells CASSFPTGQYTEAFF. The CDR3 bases are TGTGCCAGCAGCTTCCCCACGGGACAGTACACTGAAGCTTTCTTT.

This clone has only a few counts. The chain links TRBV28 to TRBJ2-7; TRBD1 matches 7 bases. V shed 3 bases, J shed 0 bases, and the junction held 5 bases outside the gene matches. Germline V gene lookup returns CDR1 MDHEN and CDR2 SYDVKM. The CDR3 totals 15 residues. CDR3 DNA: TGTGCCAGCAGTTTTCGCCGGACAGGCTCCTACGAGCAGTACTTC. Protein sequence: CASSFRRTGSYEQYF.

This clone has ten or more counts. V gene TRBV5-1 combines with J gene TRBJ2-6, with a weak D call TRBD1 (5 bases). Trimming cost V 3 bases and J 3 bases, with 10 bases left between them. Germline values: CDR1 SGHRS, CDR2 YFSETQ. The CDR3 loop spans 15 amino acids. For the CDR3, the DNA is TGCGCCAGCAGCTCGCAGGGCGATGGGGCCAACGTCCTGACTTTC. It translates to CASSSQGDGANVLTF.

The V call is TRBV23-1, the J call TRBJ1-4, with 7 bases that match TRBD1. TRBV23-1 is filed as an ORF, its function uncertain. With 9 bases clipped from V and 5 bases from J, the junction kept 15 bases outside the gene matches. This CDR3 contains 16 residues. Written as DNA, the CDR3 is TGCGCCAGGGGTAATCAGGCGGACAGGAAGAATGAAAAACTGTTTTTT. Translating it yields CARGNQADRKNEKLFF.

CDR3 residues: CASSLRTGFTEAFF. CDR3 sequence (DNA): TGTGCCAGCAGCCTCCGGACAGGGTTTACTGAAGCTTTCTTT. The rearrangement joins TRBV28 to TRBJ1-1; 8 bases map to TRBD1. The CDR3 length is 14 residues. Trimming took 6 bases from V and 5 from J; bases not matched to a gene: 8. Germline V gene lookup returns CDR1 MDHEN and CDR2 SYDVKM.

This clone was detected once. This chain links TRBV28 with TRBJ2-5, with D possibly matching TRBD2 (6 bases). The CDR3 has 15 residues. V was shortened by 5 bases and J by 2 bases, with 15 bases between the two germline ends. Per germline, CDR1 MDHEN and CDR2 SYDVKM. The CDR3 here is CASSTYYGSQETQYF. Here the CDR3 DNA reads TGTGCCAGCAGTACTTACTACGGGAGTCAAGAGACCCAGTACTTC.

As to this clone: Other DNA sequences of this sample code for an identical CDR3. This CDR3 is CSVGQGDTEAFF. In DNA, the CDR3 is TGCAGCGTTGGGCAGGGGGACACTGAAGCTTTCTTT. V gene TRBV29-1 combines with J gene TRBJ1-1, with 7 bases matching TRBD1. This CDR3 comprises 12 residues. The J segment lost 3 bases and the V segment lost 4 bases, leaving 2 bases of the junction unmatched. The V gene's germline CDR1 is SQVTM and CDR2 ANQGSEA.